Presented here are 25 T cell receptor beta chains from one specimen sequenced in a study of shared clonotypes between healthy human individuals. The protocol was immunoSEQ multiplex PCR, while the TCRdb copy is restricted to in-frame clones and leaves out a portion. Of about 960,000 clones listed, less than 85% are singletons. The material sequenced was memory CD4+ T cells sorted from blood. Subset defined: CD45RA-negative fraction. These TCRs come from a man younger than 30 in good health.

Worth noting for this clone: One end of the junction does not line up with germline, which may come from a read error. The V and J genes are TRBV7-7 and TRBJ2-2; weak D call: TRBD2 (7 bases). The CDR3 runs to 14 residues. CDR1 is SSHAT and CDR2 is FNYEAQ in the germline V gene (reference sequence). The CDR3 bases are TGTGCTAGCAGCTTCGGGGGGCGCACCGGGGAGCTGTTTTTT. Amino acids: CASSFGGRTGELFF. Full variable domain (remainder filled in from reference TRBV7-7 and TRBJ2-2): GAGVSQSPRYKVTKRGQDVTLRCDPISSHATLYWYQQALGQGPEFLTYFNYEAQPDKSGLPSDRFSAERPEGSISTLTIQRTEQRDSAMYRCASSFGGRTGELFFGEGSRLTVL.

This clone appeared once. The chain couples TRBV5-4 to TRBJ2-1, with 13 bases identical to TRBD2. This CDR3 region has 16 residues. Germline CDR1 SGHNT, CDR2 YYREEE (reference sequence). The J segment lost 4 bases and the V segment lost 4 bases, leaving 5 bases of the junction unmatched. CDR3 amino acids: CASSISTSGGYNEQFF. The CDR3 DNA reads TGTGCCAGCAGCATATCGACTAGCGGGGGGTACAATGAGCAGTTCTTC.

The CDR3, as DNA: TGTGCCAGCAGCCCACGAGTCGGGGACGGCTACACCTTC. Its protein product is CASSPRVGDGYTF. V and J are TRBV11-2 and TRBJ1-2, with D possibly being TRBD1 (5 bases). Germline values: CDR1 SGHAT, CDR2 FQNNGV. The CDR3 runs 13 residues. The ends were cut back, 5 bases at V and 8 bases at J, with 15 bases in the middle.

This clone was detected ten times or more. The sample carries other DNA sequences with the same CDR3. The DNA for the CDR3 is TGTGCCTGGAGTGTACGGGGGGTCGAGCAGTACTTC. Translation gives CAWSVRGVEQYF. The chain joins TRBV30 to TRBJ2-7; 7 bases agree with TRBD2. This CDR3 is built from 12 residues. V was pared by 0 bases and J by 6 bases, with 2 bases of the junction left unmatched. Germline CDR1 is GTSNPN and CDR2 is SVGIG (reference sequence).

This clone was counted once. This chain links TRBV5-5 with TRBJ1-4, with D perhaps TRBD1 (5 bases). The V and J ends lost 4 bases and 8 bases respectively, with 12 bases between them. Germline V gene lookup returns CDR1 SGHKS and CDR2 YYEKEE (reference sequence). The CDR3 length is 13 residues. The CDR3 DNA reads TGTGCCAGCAGCCCCGGGACCGGAGAAAAACTGTTTTTT. Translation gives CASSPGTGEKLFF.

The genes are TRBV25-1 and TRBJ2-5; TRBD2 is a possible D gene (7 bases). Trimming shortened V by 3 bases and J by 4 bases, and 12 bases separated the two germline ends. The CDR3 consists of 14 residues. Germline V CDR1 and CDR2: MGHDK, SYGVNS. The CDR3 region has the DNA TGTGCCAGCAGTGACGTGGGGGGGCTAGAGACCCAGTACTTC. Encoded protein: CASSDVGGLETQYF.

The rearrangement links TRBV5-1 to TRBJ2-3; D could derive from TRBD1 or TRBD2 (6 bases each). The germline gives CDR1 SGHRS, CDR2 YFSETQ. Trimming cost V 7 bases and J 9 bases, with 21 bases left between them. The CDR3 is made up of 14 amino acids. The CDR3 loop reads CASFSGTQGGTQYF. The CDR3 coding sequence is TGCGCCAGCTTCTCCGGGACTCAAGGGGGGACGCAGTATTTT.

This clone was seen a few times. J is TRBJ2-3 and V is TRBV29-1, with 7 nucleotides matching TRBD1. This CDR3 has 13 residues. The junction had 4 bases not matched to a gene; V was cut back by 7 bases and J by 0 bases. In germline, CDR1 is SQVTM, CDR2 ANQGSEA. The chain's CDR3 is CSGTTGSTDTQYF. As DNA, the CDR3 is TGCAGCGGCACGACAGGGAGCACAGATACGCAGTATTTT.

The rearrangement joins TRBV27 to TRBJ1-2; the D is unclear. Trimming removed 0 bases at V and 8 bases at J, with 19 bases between. Germline V gene lookup returns CDR1 MNHEY and CDR2 SMNVEV (reference sequence). CDR3 length equals 16 residues. CDR3 loop: CASSLSGSRYTRGYTF. The CDR3 DNA reads TGTGCCAGCAGTTTATCTGGATCCCGATATACTCGGGGCTACACCTTC.

This chain joins TRBV5-6 and TRBJ2-5; D may correspond to TRBD1 or TRBD2 (5 bases each). Trimming removed 4 bases at V and 1 base at J, with 11 bases between. The CDR3 consists of 14 residues. Germline V lookup: CDR1 SGHDT, CDR2 YYEEEE. The CDR3 spells CASSHRDGQETQYF. The CDR3 DNA follows: TGTGCCAGCAGCCACCGGGACGGCCAAGAGACCCAGTACTTC.

V usage is TRBV5-5 and J usage is TRBJ1-6; no firm D call. This CDR3 region has 14 residues. The V end lost 0 bases, the J end lost 2 bases, and 3 bases lay between the germline ends. Germline CDR1 is SGHKS and CDR2 is YYEKEE (reference sequence). Written as DNA, the CDR3 is TGTGCCAGCAGCTTGGGAACCTATAATTCACCCCTCCACTTT. Encoded protein: CASSLGTYNSPLHF.

The chain joins TRBV28 to TRBJ2-7; 14 bases are a match to TRBD2. The CDR3 is made up of 16 amino acids. V lost 2 bases and J lost 4; bases outside the gene matches: 4. Germline V gene data show CDR1 as MDHEN and CDR2 as SYDVKM. DNA for the CDR3: TGTGCCAGCAGTTTAACCGGGACTAGCGGGAGTTACGAGCAGTACTTC. It is translated as CASSLTGTSGSYEQYF.

The V gene is TRBV20-1, the J gene TRBJ1-4, with D possibly TRBD1 on 6 matching bases. Germline CDR1 reads DFQATT; CDR2 reads SNEGSKA (reference sequence). This CDR3 is 11 amino acids long. The CDR3 loop reads CSTGTTEKLFF. In DNA form, the CDR3 reads TGCAGCACTGGGACAACGGAAAAACTGTTTTTT.

This clone was counted only a few times. The CDR3 loop is CASSIEGWSTNEKLFF. The CDR3 nucleotides are TGTGCCAGTAGTATTGAGGGGTGGTCGACTAATGAAAAACTGTTTTTT. The chain couples TRBV19 to TRBJ1-4; a possible D gene is TRBD1 (5 bases). The CDR3 extends over 16 amino acids. The V and J ends lost 3 bases and 2 bases respectively, with 13 bases between them. The germline V gene has CDR1 LNHDA and CDR2 SQIVND (reference sequence).

The genes are TRBV7-9 and TRBJ1-1, with 8 positions matching TRBD1. V shed 7 bases, J shed 10 bases, and the junction held 11 bases outside the gene matches. The CDR3 runs 13 residues. Germline V gene sequence: CDR1 SEHNR, CDR2 FQNEAQ (reference sequence). The CDR3 here is CASTQRPTGGAFF. The CDR3 DNA sequence: TGTGCCAGCACCCAACGACCTACAGGGGGAGCTTTCTTT. The variable domain in full, with the rest retrieved from reference TRBV7-9 and TRBJ1-1, is DTGVSQNPRHKITKRGQNVTFRCDPISEHNRLYWYRQTLGQGPEFLTYFQNEAQLEKSRLLSDRFSAERPKGSFSTLEIQRTEQGDSAMYLCASTQRPTGGAFFGQGTRLTVV.

The chain is built from TRBV2 and TRBJ2-3; no clear D. Germline V gene data show CDR1 as SNHLY and CDR2 as FYNNEI. The CDR3 is 14 residues long. V was pared by 3 bases and J by 2 bases, with 9 bases between. The CDR3 region is CASSEASHTDTQYF. The CDR3 bases are TGTGCCAGCAGTGAGGCCTCACACACAGATACGCAGTATTTT.

There are a few counts of this clone. This chain connects TRBV27 to TRBJ1-6; D not resolved. Between the trimmed V and J ends, which lost 7 bases and 7 bases, there was a span of 14 bases. The CDR3 is made up of 14 amino acids. CDR1 is MNHEY, CDR2 SMNVEV, per germline (reference sequence). DNA for the CDR3: TGTGCCAGCACGCCATTCCGAGGGAATTCACCCCTCCACTTT. Translation: CASTPFRGNSPLHF.

This clone was detected only once. Other DNA sequences from this sample encode an identical CDR3 as well. The genes are TRBV19 and TRBJ2-5; 7 nucleotides line up with TRBD1. Trimming cost V 5 bases and J 2 bases; bases outside gene matches: 5. The CDR3 has 14 amino acids. Germline-derived CDR1 and CDR2 are LNHDA and SQIVND (reference sequence). The CDR3 protein is CASSPPGQQETQYF. The CDR3, as DNA: TGTGCCAGTAGTCCGCCGGGACAGCAAGAGACCCAGTACTTC.

A remark on this clone: This may come from a read error, since a much larger clone is one base off. The chain recombines TRBV10-2 with TRBJ1-1; D is undetermined. This CDR3 is 12 amino acids long. Germline values: CDR1 WSHSY, CDR2 SAAADI. V lost 6 bases to trimming and J lost 10 bases, with 15 bases between them. The CDR3 region is CASSSLGVGAFF. DNA for the CDR3: TGCGCCAGCAGCTCCCTCGGGGTTGGAGCTTTCTTT.

The chain uses TRBV2 and TRBJ1-4; D is perhaps TRBD1 (6 bases). V was shortened by 5 bases and J by 1 base, with 11 bases between the two germline ends. The CDR3 spans 15 residues. Per the germline V gene, CDR1 is SNHLY and CDR2 is FYNNEI. The CDR3 sequence: CASSLQGGTNEKLFF. The DNA for the CDR3 is TGTGCCAGCAGTCTACAGGGTGGAACTAATGAAAAACTGTTTTTT.

The chain combines TRBV2 with TRBJ1-5; weak D call: TRBD1 (6 bases). The CDR3 totals 13 residues. V lost 6 bases, J lost 4 bases, and 10 bases lay in between. Germline V gene data show CDR1 as SNHLY and CDR2 as FYNNEI. CDR3 sequence (DNA): TGTGCCAGCAGCCGGGACATTAATCAGCCCCAGCATTTT. It specifies CASSRDINQPQHF.

This clone was detected only a few times. The chain has TRBV7-9 and TRBJ1-4; possible D gene TRBD1, 6 bases. The V gene's germline CDR1 is SEHNR and CDR2 FQNEAQ (reference sequence). Trimming removed 8 bases from V and 4 bases from J, with 8 bases in between. The CDR3 extends over 12 amino acids. CDR3 sequence (DNA): TGTGCCAGCGGGGACATTAATGAAAAACTGTTTTTT. Encoded protein: CASGDINEKLFF.

The V and J genes are TRBV7-9 and TRBJ2-2; possibly TRBD2 for D (5 bases). The CDR3 runs to 16 residues. The V gene's germline CDR1 is SEHNR and CDR2 FQNEAQ (reference sequence). Trimming pared 1 base from V and 3 bases from J, leaving 12 bases between. CDR3 loop: CASSLEAGIYTGELFF. The CDR3 DNA reads as TGTGCCAGCAGCTTAGAAGCCGGGATCTACACCGGGGAGCTGTTTTTT.

The CDR3 loop is CASSLGGGPETQYF. CDR3 nucleotides: TGCGCCAGCAGCTTGGGTGGGGGCCCAGAGACCCAGTACTTC. The chain combines TRBV5-1 with TRBJ2-5; perhaps TRBD1 as D (6 bases). CDR3 size: 14 residues. Germline V lookup: CDR1 SGHRS, CDR2 YFSETQ. Trimming cost V 0 bases and J 4 bases, with 10 bases left between them.

This clone was counted at least ten times. This sample also contains other DNA sequences that code for the same CDR3. J is TRBJ2-2 and V is TRBV5-1; 7 positions agree with TRBD1. The V segment lost 5 bases and the J segment 0 bases; nucleotides outside the gene matches: 4. Germline V gene data show CDR1 as SGHRS and CDR2 as YFSETQ. The CDR3 runs to 15 residues. CDR3 residues: CASRPGTANTGELFF. DNA of the CDR3: TGCGCCAGCAGGCCCGGGACAGCGAACACCGGGGAGCTGTTTTTT.